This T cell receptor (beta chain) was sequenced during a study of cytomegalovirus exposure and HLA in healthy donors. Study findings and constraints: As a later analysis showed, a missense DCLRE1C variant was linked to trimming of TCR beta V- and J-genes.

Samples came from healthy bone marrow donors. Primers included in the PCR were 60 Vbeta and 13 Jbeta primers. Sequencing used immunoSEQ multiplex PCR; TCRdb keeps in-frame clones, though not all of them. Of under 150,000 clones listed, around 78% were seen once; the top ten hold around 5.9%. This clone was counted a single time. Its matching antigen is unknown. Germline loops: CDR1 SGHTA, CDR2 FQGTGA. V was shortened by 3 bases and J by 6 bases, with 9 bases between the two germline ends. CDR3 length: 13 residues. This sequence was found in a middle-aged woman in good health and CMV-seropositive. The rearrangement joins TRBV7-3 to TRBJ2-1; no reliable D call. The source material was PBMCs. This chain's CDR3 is CASSFRGANEQFF. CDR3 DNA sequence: TGTGCCAGCAGCTTTAGAGGAGCCAATGAGCAGTTCTTC.